Shown below are 20 T cell receptor beta chains from a single sample sequenced in a study of blood T cells in healthy people across ages. With a J-beta primer mix and a sample-barcoded 5' primer, a second PCR ran about 7 to 12 cycles. TCRdb recomputed calls from the 5' RACE reads with MiXCR, one row per CDR3 protein. The sample records some 1.5 million distinct CDR3 sequences, 28% being singletons. Sequenced material: blood. These receptors were taken from a woman in her thirties in good health.

This clonotype was counted between two and nine times. The chain links TRBV18 to TRBJ2-3, with 8 bases identical to TRBD2. From germline, CDR1 is KGHSH and CDR2 LQKENI. V lost 0 bases to trimming and J lost 5 bases; unmatched junction nucleotides: 7. The CDR3 length is 16 residues. The CDR3 loop reads CASSPPNGGDGDTQYF. The CDR3 coding sequence is TGTGCCAGCTCACCACCGAACGGGGGGGATGGAGATACGCAGTATTTT.

The rearrangement uses TRBV20-1 and TRBJ2-1, with TRBD2 matching over 9 bases. Unmatched junction bases numbered 4, after V lost 3 bases and J lost 4 bases. The germline gives CDR1 DFQATT, CDR2 SNEGSKA (reference sequence). This CDR3 spans 14 amino acids. In DNA form, the CDR3 reads TGCAGTGCTAGGTGGCTAGCGGGATACAATGAGCAGTTCTTC. It specifies CSARWLAGYNEQFF.

The chain recombines TRBV14 with TRBJ2-1, with unresolved D. Germline values: CDR1 SGHDN, CDR2 FVKESK. The CDR3 is made up of 16 amino acids. Trimming pared 1 base from V and 2 bases from J, leaving 12 bases between. The CDR3 DNA sequence: TGTGCCAGCAGCCAAGCCCGCGGCAGAGCCTACAATGAGCAGTTCTTC. This gives the protein CASSQARGRAYNEQFF.

As regards this clonotype: Likely a read error: the CDR3 ends without its conserved phenylalanine or tryptophan. The gene calls are TRBV7-3 and TRBJ2-3; weak D call: TRBD1 (5 bases). CDR1 is SGHTA and CDR2 is FQGTGA in the germline V gene. The CDR3 consists of 14 residues. V lost 2 bases to trimming and J lost 4 bases, with 10 bases between them. The CDR3 spells CASSLLGVADTQYS. The CDR3, as DNA: TGTGCCAGCAGCTTACTAGGGGTCGCAGATACGCAGTATTCT.

V usage is TRBV18 and J usage is TRBJ2-7; TRBD2 is a possible D gene (5 bases). The CDR3 has 16 residues. Trimming stripped 3 bases from V and 9 bases from J, with 24 bases between. From germline, CDR1 is KGHSH and CDR2 LQKENI. The CDR3 bases are TGTGCCAGCTCACCTATCGAGGGCGAAGCGTTCGTGTGGCAGTACTTC. Translated, it gives CASSPIEGEAFVWQYF.

This clonotype was found many times. This rearrangement joins TRBV10-3 to TRBJ2-5, with D maybe TRBD2 (6 bases). Germline V gives CDR1 ENHRY, CDR2 SYGVKD. V was clipped by 7 bases and J by 2 bases, with 11 bases between them. CDR3 length equals 13 residues. CDR3 sequence: CAIKPEGQETQYF. The CDR3 coding sequence is TGTGCCATCAAGCCGGAGGGGCAAGAGACCCAGTACTTC.

There are many counts of this clonotype. This sequence joins TRBV10-2 and TRBJ2-7; no definite D call. The CDR3 length is 14 residues. The V end lost 2 bases, the J end lost 7 bases, and 15 bases lay between the germline ends. The germline V gene encodes CDR1 WSHSY and CDR2 SAAADI. The chain's CDR3 is CASSESVGLGEQYF. Here the CDR3 DNA reads TGCGCCAGCAGTGAGAGCGTCGGGTTGGGTGAGCAGTACTTC.

The rearrangement uses TRBV29-1 and TRBJ2-5; 10 bases line up with TRBD1. The germline gives CDR1 SQVTM, CDR2 ANQGSEA. The CDR3 covers 16 residues. Trimming cost V 3 bases and J 2 bases; bases outside gene matches: 9. The CDR3 bases are TGCAGCGTTGACCGGAGACAGGGGGCCTGGCAAGAGACCCAGTACTTC. As protein: CSVDRRQGAWQETQYF. Variable domain in full (rest from reference TRBV29-1 and TRBJ2-5): SAVISQKPSRDICQRGTSLTIQCQVDSQVTMMFWYRQQPGQSLTLIATANQGSEATYESGFVIDKFPISRPNLTFSTLTVSNMSPEDSSIYLCSVDRRQGAWQETQYFGPGTRLLVL.

The rearrangement joins TRBV10-2 to TRBJ2-3; perhaps D is TRBD1 or TRBD2 (5 bases each). V lost 3 bases to trimming and J lost 5 bases, with 21 bases between them. Germline-derived CDR1 and CDR2 are WSHSY and SAAADI. The CDR3 runs to 17 residues. CDR3 region: CASSDGALPLMEDTQYF. The CDR3 nucleotides read TGCGCCAGCAGTGACGGGGCTCTCCCCCTTATGGAAGATACGCAGTATTTT.

There are a few counts of this clonotype. The gene calls are TRBV12-3 or TRBV12-4 and TRBJ1-1; maybe TRBD1 (6 bases). Trimming left V 3 bases short and J 4 bases short, with 12 bases between. The CDR3 is 14 amino acids. The CDR3 region has the DNA TGTGCCAGCAGTTTGGGCTGGGGGGCCACTGAAGCTTTCTTT. Protein: CASSLGWGATEAFF.

This clonotype was seen just once. The CDR3 reads CASIRSTTYEQFF. As DNA, the CDR3 is TGTGCCAGCATTCGGAGTACTACCTACGAGCAGTTCTTC. This sequence joins TRBV2 and TRBJ2-1; no definite D call. The length of the CDR3 is 13 residues. In germline, CDR1 is SNHLY, CDR2 FYNNEI. V lost 7 bases to trimming and J lost 10 bases, with 17 bases between them.

The rearrangement joins TRBV7-9 to TRBJ2-1; the match to TRBD2 covers 14 bases. CDR3 length equals 16 residues. Losses at the gene ends were 1 base for V and 8 bases for J; bases not matched to a gene: 4. From germline, CDR1 is SEHNR and CDR2 FQNEAQ (reference sequence). The CDR3 reads CASSLGLAGGPHEQFF. The CDR3 bases are TGTGCCAGCAGCTTAGGACTAGCGGGAGGGCCCCATGAGCAGTTCTTC. The full variable domain, its missing parts supplied by reference TRBV7-9 and TRBJ2-1, is DTGVSQNPRHKITKRGQNVTFRCDPISEHNRLYWYRQTLGQGPEFLTYFQNEAQLEKSRLLSDRFSAERPKGSFSTLEIQRTEQGDSAMYLCASSLGLAGGPHEQFFGPGTRLTVL.

This rearrangement joins TRBV2 to TRBJ2-2, with 10 positions matching TRBD2. The germline CDR1 and CDR2 sequences are SNHLY and FYNNEI. Trimming removed 10 bases from V and 3 bases from J; junction bases left unmatched: 5. The CDR3 is made up of 14 amino acids. This CDR3 is CATLAGVDTGELFF. The CDR3 bases are TGTGCCACCCTAGCGGGAGTTGACACCGGGGAGCTGTTTTTT. Complete variable domain (other parts from reference TRBV2 and TRBJ2-2): EPEVTQTPSHQVTQMGQEVILRCVPISNHLYFYWYRQILGQKVEFLVSFYNNEISEKSEIFDDQFSVERPDGSNFTLKIRSTKLEDSAMYFCATLAGVDTGELFFGEGSRLTVL.

This clonotype came up once. This rearrangement joins TRBV12-3 or TRBV12-4 to TRBJ2-1; D is perhaps TRBD1 (6 bases). The CDR3 is made up of 15 amino acids. The V end lost 6 bases, the J end lost 6 bases, and 18 bases lay between the germline ends. The CDR3 spells CASSYQGFGSNEQFF. In nucleotides, the CDR3 is TGTGCCAGCAGCTACCAGGGGTTCGGTTCCAATGAGCAGTTCTTC.

This chain's CDR3 is CASSFWTSGSVSETQYF. DNA for the CDR3: TGCGCCAGCAGCTTCTGGACTAGCGGGAGTGTATCAGAGACCCAGTACTTC. The chain uses TRBV5-1 and TRBJ2-5; 13 nucleotides agree with TRBD2. The CDR3 contains 17 residues. Trimming removed 2 bases from V and 4 bases from J; junction bases left unmatched: 8. Germline loops: CDR1 SGHRS, CDR2 YFSETQ.

Comment on this clonotype: One base away lies a much larger clone, so this may be a sequencing read error. The chain employs TRBV20-1 and TRBJ2-4; 8 positions match TRBD2. Judging by the DNA end, TRBJ2-7 fits better; the J call may be wrong. The V gene's germline CDR1 is DFQATT and CDR2 SNEGSKA (reference sequence). The CDR3 is 11 amino acids. The CDR3 sequence is CSALAGYEQYF. The CDR3 DNA reads TGCAGTGCTCTAGCGGGCTACGAGCAGTACTTC.

This clonotype was recorded many times. The CDR3 is CASSFGGRGDQPQHF. CDR3 bases: TGTGCCAGCAGCTTCGGGGGAAGGGGCGATCAGCCCCAGCATTTT. The chain combines TRBV7-9 with TRBJ1-5; a possible D gene is TRBD1 (5 bases). This CDR3 contains 15 residues. V was shortened by 3 bases and J by 5 bases, with 14 bases between the two germline ends. The V gene's germline CDR1 is SEHNR and CDR2 FQNEAQ (reference sequence).

This clonotype was observed a handful of times. CDR3 sequence reads: CASFLNTEAFF. DNA for the CDR3: TGTGCCAGCTTCTTGAACACTGAAGCTTTCTTT. This chain joins TRBV5-6 and TRBJ1-1; D is uncertain. Per the germline V gene, CDR1 is SGHDT and CDR2 is YYEEEE. Trimming cost V 7 bases and J 0 bases, with 4 bases left between them. This CDR3 contains 11 residues.

As concerns this clonotype: Possible read error: a much larger clone is one base away. This chain joins TRBV7-2 and TRBJ2-4; possible D gene TRBD2, 7 bases. This CDR3 is built from 15 residues. Trimming removed 1 base at V and 15 bases at J, with 22 bases between. CDR1 and CDR2 (germline): SGHTA, FQGNSA. CDR3 DNA sequence: TGTGCCAGCAGCTTAGTGGCGGGGGCCTACTACGAGCGGTACTTC. This encodes CASSLVAGAYYERYF.

This clonotype was seen many times. The chain joins TRBV20-1 to TRBJ2-4, with D possibly being TRBD1 (6 bases). The CDR3 length is 15 residues. Germline V lookup: CDR1 DFQATT, CDR2 SNEGSKA (reference sequence). With 5 bases removed from V and 5 bases from J, the gap between germline ends came to 19 bases. The CDR3 DNA sequence: TGCAGTGCTCCTCAGTACAGGGCTGGCGAAAACATTCAGTACTTC. This codes for CSAPQYRAGENIQYF.